Below are 9 T cell receptor beta chains sequenced from a single sample in a study of blood T cell repertoires in COVID-19. The protocol was immunoSEQ multiplex PCR, while the TCRdb copy is restricted to in-frame clones and leaves out a portion. Seen here are about 360,000 clones, roughly 86% observed once, and the top ten hold under 3%. Material for sequencing was peripheral blood. These receptors were taken from a human donor in a cohort sampled during active COVID-19.

The rearrangement joins TRBV28 to TRBJ2-3; unclear D gene. Germline loops: CDR1 MDHEN, CDR2 SYDVKM. V was clipped by 3 bases and J by 1 base, with 5 bases between them. The CDR3 runs 13 residues. CDR3 loop: CASSLSGTDTQYF. The CDR3 DNA follows: TGTGCCAGCAGTTTGTCAGGCACAGATACGCAGTATTTT.

The chain combines TRBV10-3 with TRBJ2-7; 8 bases fit TRBD1. This CDR3 comprises 15 residues. V was pared by 6 bases and J by 5 bases, with 12 bases of the junction left unmatched. Germline CDR1 reads ENHRY; CDR2 reads SYGVKD. This CDR3 reads CAISDRQGPTDEQYF. In nucleotides, the CDR3 is TGTGCCATCAGCGACCGACAGGGGCCTACGGACGAGCAGTACTTC.

This clone was picked up one time. The chain links TRBV18 to TRBJ1-1; possible D gene TRBD1, 5 bases. The CDR3 consists of 14 residues. The V gene's germline CDR1 is KGHSH and CDR2 LQKENI. The V and J ends lost 8 bases and 3 bases respectively, with 16 bases between them. The CDR3 reads CASRRGNWDTEAFF. The CDR3 region has the DNA TGTGCCAGCCGGCGGGGGAACTGGGACACTGAAGCTTTCTTT.

This clone came up once. The chain uses TRBV11-2 and TRBJ2-5; tentatively, D is TRBD1 (6 bases). In germline, CDR1 is SGHAT, CDR2 FQNNGV. V lost 4 bases to trimming and J lost 7 bases, with 16 bases between them. This CDR3 is built from 14 residues. CDR3 DNA sequence: TGTGCCAGCAGCTCCGACAGGCCCATGGGGACCCAGTACTTC. It codes for CASSSDRPMGTQYF.

V and J are TRBV7-9 and TRBJ2-2, with unresolved D. Germline values: CDR1 SEHNR, CDR2 FQNEAQ (reference sequence). The CDR3 runs to 13 residues. The germline V and J ends were trimmed by 1 base and 7 bases, with 7 bases remaining between them. The CDR3 spells CASSLEAVGELFF. The CDR3, as DNA: TGTGCCAGCAGCTTAGAGGCGGTCGGGGAGCTGTTTTTT.

The chain employs TRBV25-1 and TRBJ2-2, with 9 positions matching TRBD1. Looked up from germline, CDR1 is MGHDK and CDR2 is SYGVNS. The CDR3 extends over 14 amino acids. The ends lost 8 bases at V and 3 bases at J; junction bases unmatched: 4. The CDR3 DNA is TGTGCCAGCGGGACAGGGTGGGACACCGGGGAGCTGTTTTTT. This encodes CASGTGWDTGELFF.

Written as DNA, the CDR3 is TGTGCCTGGAGTGTACAGGCTGGTAGTAACGAGCAGTACTTC. It encodes CAWSVQAGSNEQYF. This sequence joins TRBV30 and TRBJ2-7, with a tentative D call TRBD1 (5 bases). V was pared by 0 bases and J by 5 bases, with 14 bases between. Germline loops: CDR1 GTSNPN, CDR2 SVGIG (reference sequence). This CDR3 comprises 14 residues.

This rearrangement joins TRBV6-1 to TRBJ1-5; a possible D gene is TRBD1 (6 bases). CDR3 length: 16 amino acids. The V gene's germline CDR1 is MNHNS and CDR2 SASEGT. Trimming cost V 3 bases and J 6 bases, with 18 bases left between them. The CDR3 loop reads CASSDLSGAAGQPQHF. The CDR3 DNA sequence: TGTGCCAGCAGTGACCTCTCAGGGGCGGCGGGTCAGCCCCAGCATTTT.

The chain employs TRBV18 and TRBJ2-3, with D tentatively TRBD1 (5 bases). The length of the CDR3 is 14 residues. Germline CDR1 is KGHSH and CDR2 is LQKENI. Trimming removed 5 bases from V and 2 bases from J, with 11 bases in between. DNA for the CDR3: TGTGCCAGCTCAATTCAGGGCCCCACAGATACGCAGTATTTT. Protein sequence: CASSIQGPTDTQYF.